This TCR beta chain was sequenced in a study of CD4 T cells in relation to SARS-CoV-2 and coronaviruses. Study outcomes and limitations: According to naive versus memory sequencing, detected responses are memory recall, not newly primed.

Notes on this clone: Its antigen is as yet unknown.

Trimming removed 2 bases from V and 10 bases from J, with 6 bases in between. The CDR3 is 12 residues long. Per germline, CDR1 SGHNT and CDR2 YENEEA. This table comes from immunoSEQ multiplex PCR, and its TCRdb copy is limited to in-frame clones, with some not included. The sample comprises more than 9,000 clones, 85% to 90% of which are singletons, and over 2% rests with the top ten. Sequenced input: naive CD4+ T cells from PBMCs. Regarding subset: naive CD4+ T cells isolated by negative enrichment. The chain joins TRBV11-3 to TRBJ1-6; TRBD1 is a possible D gene (6 bases). The sequence came from an adult with COVID-19. The CDR3 sequence is CASSLQGSPLHF. The DNA of the CDR3 is TGTGCCAGCAGCTTACAGGGGTCACCCCTCCACTTT.